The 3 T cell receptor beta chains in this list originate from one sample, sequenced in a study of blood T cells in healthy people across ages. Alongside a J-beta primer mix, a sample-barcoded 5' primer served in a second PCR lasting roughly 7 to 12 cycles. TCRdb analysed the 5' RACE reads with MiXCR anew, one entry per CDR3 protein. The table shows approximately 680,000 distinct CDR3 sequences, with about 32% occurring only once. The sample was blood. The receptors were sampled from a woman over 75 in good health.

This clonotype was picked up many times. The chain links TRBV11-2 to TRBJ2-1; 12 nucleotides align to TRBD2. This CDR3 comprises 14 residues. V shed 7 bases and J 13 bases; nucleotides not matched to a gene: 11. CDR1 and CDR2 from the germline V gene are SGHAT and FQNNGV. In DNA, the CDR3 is TGTGCCAGCACCCCTAGCGGGGGGGTAGGCCTCCAGTTCTTC. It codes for CASTPSGGVGLQFF.

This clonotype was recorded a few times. CDR3 sequence (DNA): TGTGCCAGCGCCGTTCAGGGGGGGAACACCGGGGAGCTGTTTTTT. The encoded protein is CASAVQGGNTGELFF. This chain connects TRBV2 to TRBJ2-2, with a weak D call TRBD1 (7 bases). The CDR3 is 15 residues long. From germline, CDR1 is SNHLY and CDR2 FYNNEI. With 8 bases removed from V and 1 base from J, the gap between germline ends came to 14 bases.

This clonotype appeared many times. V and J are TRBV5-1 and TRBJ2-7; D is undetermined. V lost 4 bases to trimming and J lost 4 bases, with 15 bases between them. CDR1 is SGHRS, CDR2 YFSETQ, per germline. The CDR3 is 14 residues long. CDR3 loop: CASSVIWSEYEQYF. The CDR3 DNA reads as TGCGCCAGCAGCGTGATTTGGTCCGAATACGAGCAGTACTTC.